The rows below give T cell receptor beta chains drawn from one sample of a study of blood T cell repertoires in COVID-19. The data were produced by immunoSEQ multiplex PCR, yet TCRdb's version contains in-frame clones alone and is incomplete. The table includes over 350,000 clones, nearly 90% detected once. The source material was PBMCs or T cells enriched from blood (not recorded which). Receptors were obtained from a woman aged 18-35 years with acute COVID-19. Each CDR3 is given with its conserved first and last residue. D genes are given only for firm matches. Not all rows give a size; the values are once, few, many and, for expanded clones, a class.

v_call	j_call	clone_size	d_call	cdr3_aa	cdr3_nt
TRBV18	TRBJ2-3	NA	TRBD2	CASSPRTSGGTDTQYF	TGTGCCAGCTCACCGCGGACTAGCGGGGGTACAGATACGCAGTATTTT
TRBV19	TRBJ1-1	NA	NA	CASSISRAWNTEAFF	TGTGCCAGTAGTATCAGCAGGGCCTGGAACACTGAAGCTTTCTTT
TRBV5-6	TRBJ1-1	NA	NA	CASSWGGNTEAFF	TGTGCCAGCAGCTGGGGGGGTAACACTGAAGCTTTCTTT
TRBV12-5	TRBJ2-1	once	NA	CASGTGLYNEQFF	TGTGCTAGTGGCACAGGGTTGTACAATGAGCAGTTCTTC
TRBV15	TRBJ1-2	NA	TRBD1	CATSPDRGSYGYTF	TGTGCCACCAGCCCGGACAGGGGGTCCTATGGCTACACCTTC
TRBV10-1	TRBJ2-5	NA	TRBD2	CASSPTSGSAETQYF	TGCGCCAGCAGTCCGACTAGCGGGAGCGCGGAGACCCAGTACTTC
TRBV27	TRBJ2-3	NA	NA	CASSLGAGWEDTQYF	TGTGCCAGCAGTTTAGGGGCAGGGTGGGAAGATACGCAGTATTTT
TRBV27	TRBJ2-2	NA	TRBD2	CASRTGTSGGTGELFF	TGTGCCAGCAGAACCGGGACTAGCGGAGGAACCGGGGAGCTGTTTTTT
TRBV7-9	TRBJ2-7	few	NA	CASSPTSNHEQYF	TGTGCCAGCAGCCCCACGAGTAACCACGAGCAGTACTTC
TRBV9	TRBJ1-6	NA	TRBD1	CASSSTGDRHNSPLHF	TGTGCCAGCAGCTCCACGGGGGACAGGCATAATTCACCCCTCCACTTT
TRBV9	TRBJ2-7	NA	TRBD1	CASSGPGQTYEQYF	TGTGCCAGCAGCGGCCCGGGACAGACCTACGAGCAGTACTTC
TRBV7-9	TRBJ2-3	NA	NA	CASSLGQASTDTQYF	TGTGCCAGCAGCTTAGGCCAGGCTAGCACAGATACGCAGTATTTT
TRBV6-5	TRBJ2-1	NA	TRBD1	CASNGQGYEQFF	TGTGCCAGCAACGGACAGGGGTATGAGCAGTTCTTC
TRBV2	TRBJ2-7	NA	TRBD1	CASKGTGALEQYF	TGTGCCAGCAAGGGGACAGGAGCTCTCGAGCAGTACTTC
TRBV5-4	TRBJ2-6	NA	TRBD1	CASSGTAGANVLTF	TGTGCCAGCAGCGGGACAGCTGGGGCCAACGTCCTGACTTTC
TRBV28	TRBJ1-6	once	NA	CASKLGGEESSPLHF	TGTGCCAGCAAATTGGGGGGTGAGGAATCGTCACCCCTCCACTTT
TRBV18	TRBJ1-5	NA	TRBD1	CASSPPRTGSSNQPQHF	TGTGCCAGCTCACCACCGAGGACAGGGTCGAGCAATCAGCCCCAGCATTTT
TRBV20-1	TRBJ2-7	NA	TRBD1	CSASSRTGTYEQYF	TGCAGTGCTAGTAGTCGGACAGGGACCTACGAGCAGTACTTC
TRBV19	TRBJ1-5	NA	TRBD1	CASSPDRERDQPQHF	TGTGCCAGTAGTCCAGACAGGGAGAGAGATCAGCCCCAGCATTTT
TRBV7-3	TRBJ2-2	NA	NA	CASSFGGVESTGELFF	TGTGCCAGCAGCTTCGGCGGGGTGGAGAGCACCGGGGAGCTGTTTTTT
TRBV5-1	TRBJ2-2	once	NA	CASSLGVGGTGELFF	TGCGCCAGCAGCTTGGGCGTCGGCGGGACCGGGGAGCTGTTTTTT
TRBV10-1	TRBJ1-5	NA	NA	CASSESIPGPQHF	TGCGCCAGCAGTGAGTCTATACCGGGGCCCCAGCATTTT
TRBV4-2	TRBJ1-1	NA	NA	CASSQDPRGLNTEAFF	TGTGCCAGCAGCCAAGACCCCAGGGGCCTGAACACTGAAGCTTTCTTT
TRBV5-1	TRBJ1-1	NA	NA	CASSTATGVGAFF	TGCGCCAGCAGCACGGCAACGGGGGTTGGAGCTTTCTTT